Following are 9 T cell receptor beta chains from one sample sequenced in a study of control samples from healthy donors and cancer patients. Here immunoSEQ multiplex PCR was the method, and the copy in TCRdb shows in-frame clones only, minus some. The table has around 130,000 clones, around 92% seen once. What was sequenced was PBMCs. The receptors originated from a man aged 45-65 years with head and neck cancer.

This chain links TRBV11-2 with TRBJ1-1; 7 bases map to TRBD1. Per germline, CDR1 SGHAT and CDR2 FQNNGV. The CDR3 has 14 amino acids. V was clipped by 4 bases and J by 5 bases; unmatched bases: 7. CDR3 sequence (DNA): TGTGCCAGCAGCTCCGTCAGGGGGAGGACTGAAGCTTTCTTT. Its protein is CASSSVRGRTEAFF.

This chain connects TRBV14 to TRBJ1-1; D is ambiguous. With 3 bases removed from V and 2 bases from J, the gap between germline ends came to 13 bases. Germline CDR1 and CDR2: SGHDN and FVKESK. The CDR3 has 15 residues. This chain's CDR3 is CASSHRGRANTEAFF. The CDR3 bases are TGTGCCAGCAGCCACCGGGGTCGAGCTAACACTGAAGCTTTCTTT.

The J gene is TRBJ2-7, the V gene TRBV7-2; 8 bases match TRBD2. The CDR3 length is 15 residues. The trim removed 5 bases at V and 6 bases at J, leaving 12 bases unmatched. Germline V gene sequence: CDR1 SGHTA, CDR2 FQGNSA. The CDR3 bases are TGTGCCAGCAGCGCGCTAGCGGGTCTACTCGGCGAGCAGTACTTC. This sequence encodes CASSALAGLLGEQYF.

V usage is TRBV2 and J usage is TRBJ2-1; D may be TRBD2 (7 bases). Trimming removed 4 bases at V and 8 bases at J, with 18 bases between. Germline V gene lookup returns CDR1 SNHLY and CDR2 FYNNEI. The CDR3 runs 15 residues. The CDR3 here is CASSGGNREGYEQFF. CDR3 nucleotides: TGTGCCAGCAGTGGGGGGAACAGGGAGGGCTATGAGCAGTTCTTC.

The CDR3 is CASSEPQGLPYNEQFF. For the CDR3, the DNA is TGCGCCAGCAGCGAACCACAGGGTTTACCCTACAATGAGCAGTTCTTC. V gene TRBV10-1 combines with J gene TRBJ2-1, with D possibly being TRBD1 (6 bases). The germline V gene has CDR1 WNHNN and CDR2 SYGVQD (reference sequence). The CDR3 extends over 16 amino acids. V lost 6 bases and J lost 2, with 17 bases in between.

The chain uses TRBV7-9 and TRBJ1-1; 7 bases line up with TRBD1. V gave up 7 bases and J gave up 5 bases; unmatched junction bases: 7. CDR3 size: 13 residues. Germline V gene sequence: CDR1 SEHNR, CDR2 FQNEAQ (reference sequence). Here the CDR3 reads CASTRDSWTEAFF. CDR3 nucleotide sequence: TGTGCCAGCACCCGGGACAGTTGGACTGAAGCTTTCTTT. The complete variable domain, with remaining parts taken from reference TRBV7-9 and TRBJ1-1, reads DTGVSQNPRHKITKRGQNVTFRCDPISEHNRLYWYRQTLGQGPEFLTYFQNEAQLEKSRLLSDRFSAERPKGSFSTLEIQRTEQGDSAMYLCASTRDSWTEAFFGQGTRLTVV.

V is TRBV28 and J is TRBJ1-5; no clear D gene. The germline CDR1 and CDR2 sequences are MDHEN and SYDVKM. This CDR3 contains 13 residues. The germline V and J ends were trimmed by 4 bases and 4 bases, with 8 bases remaining between them. For the CDR3, the DNA is TGTGCCAGCAGTTCAGGACTTAATCAGCCCCAGCATTTT. Residues: CASSSGLNQPQHF.

The chain carries TRBV25-1 and TRBJ1-1; D is uncertain. The V end lost 10 bases, the J end lost 0 bases, and 9 bases lay between the germline ends. The CDR3 is 12 residues long. CDR1 and CDR2 from the germline V gene are MGHDK and SYGVNS. The CDR3 region has the DNA TGTGCCACCCGACACCTGAACACTGAAGCTTTCTTT. It is translated as CATRHLNTEAFF.

The rearrangement joins TRBV5-4 to TRBJ1-5; tentative D call: TRBD1 (5 bases). The ends were cut back, 5 bases at V and 9 bases at J, with 12 bases in the middle. Germline V gene lookup returns CDR1 SGHNT and CDR2 YYREEE (reference sequence). This CDR3 contains 12 residues. The CDR3 reads CASSRGSGPQHF. DNA for the CDR3: TGTGCCAGCAGTAGGGGTTCAGGGCCCCAGCATTTT.